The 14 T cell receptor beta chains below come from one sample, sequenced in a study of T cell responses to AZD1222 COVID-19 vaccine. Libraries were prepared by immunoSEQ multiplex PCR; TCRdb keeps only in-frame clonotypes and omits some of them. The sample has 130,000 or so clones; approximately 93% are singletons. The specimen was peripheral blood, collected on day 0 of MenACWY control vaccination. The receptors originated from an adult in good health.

CDR3 coding DNA: TGTGCCAGCAGCCGTTCCGGGACGGGGAACTATGGCTACACCTTC. Protein: CASSRSGTGNYGYTF. The chain combines TRBV3-1 (or the pseudogene TRBV3-2) with TRBJ1-2, with a weak D call TRBD1 (5 bases). The CDR3 extends over 15 amino acids. CDR1 and CDR2 (germline): LGHDT, YNNKEL (reference sequence). V lost 4 bases to trimming and J lost 2 bases, with 14 bases between them.

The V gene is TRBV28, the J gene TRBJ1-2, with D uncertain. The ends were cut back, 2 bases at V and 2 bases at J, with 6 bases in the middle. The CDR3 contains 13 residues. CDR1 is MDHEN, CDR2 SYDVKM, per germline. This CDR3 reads CASSLTGNYGYTF. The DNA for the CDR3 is TGTGCCAGCAGTTTAACCGGCAACTATGGCTACACCTTC.

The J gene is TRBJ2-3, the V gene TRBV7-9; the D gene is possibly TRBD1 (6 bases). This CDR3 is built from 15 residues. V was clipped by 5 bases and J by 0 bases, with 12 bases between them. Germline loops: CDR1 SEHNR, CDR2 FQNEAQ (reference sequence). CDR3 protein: CASSETGISTDTQYF. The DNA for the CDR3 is TGTGCCAGCAGCGAGACAGGTATTAGCACAGATACGCAGTATTTT.

The CDR3 region has the DNA TGTGCCACCAGCAGAGAGGGTTATACGGGCTATGGCTACACCTTC. Encoded protein: CATSREGYTGYGYTF. V gene TRBV15 combines with J gene TRBJ1-2; D is undetermined. CDR3 length: 15 residues. Between the trimmed V and J ends, which lost 0 bases and 4 bases, there was a span of 12 bases. CDR1 is LNHNV, CDR2 YYDKDF, per germline (reference sequence). Full variable domain (remainder filled in from reference TRBV15 and TRBJ1-2): DAMVIQNPRYQVTQFGKPVTLSCSQTLNHNVMYWYQQKSSQAPKLLFHYYDKDFNNEADTPDNFQSRRPNTSFCFLDIRSPGLGDTAMYLCATSREGYTGYGYTFGSGTRLTVV.

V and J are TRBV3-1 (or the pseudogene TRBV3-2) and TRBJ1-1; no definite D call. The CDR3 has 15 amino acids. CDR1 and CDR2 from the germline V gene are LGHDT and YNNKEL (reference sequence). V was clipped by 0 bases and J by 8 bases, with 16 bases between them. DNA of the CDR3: TGTGCCAGCAGCCAAGATGCGACGGCCCTTAGCGAAGCTTTCTTT. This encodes CASSQDATALSEAFF.

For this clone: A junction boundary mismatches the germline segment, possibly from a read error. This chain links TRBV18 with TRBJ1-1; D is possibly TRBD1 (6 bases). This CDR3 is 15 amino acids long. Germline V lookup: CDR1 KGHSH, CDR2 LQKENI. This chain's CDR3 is CASSPLQGQGTEAFF. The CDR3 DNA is TGTGCCAGCTCGCCACTACAGGGTCAGGGTACTGAAGCTTTCTTT.

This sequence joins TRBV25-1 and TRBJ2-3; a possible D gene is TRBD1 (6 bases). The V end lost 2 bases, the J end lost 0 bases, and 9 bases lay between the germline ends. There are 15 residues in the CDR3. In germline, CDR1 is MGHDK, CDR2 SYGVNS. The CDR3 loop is CASSERGISTDTQYF. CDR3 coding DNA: TGTGCCAGCAGTGAAAGGGGGATTAGCACAGATACGCAGTATTTT.

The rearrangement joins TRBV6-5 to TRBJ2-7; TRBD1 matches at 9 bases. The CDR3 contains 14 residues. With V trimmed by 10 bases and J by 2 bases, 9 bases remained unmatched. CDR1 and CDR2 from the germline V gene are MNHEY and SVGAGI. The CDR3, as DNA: TGTGCCACGAAGGGGACAGGGTCCACCTACGAGCAGTACTTC. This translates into CATKGTGSTYEQYF.

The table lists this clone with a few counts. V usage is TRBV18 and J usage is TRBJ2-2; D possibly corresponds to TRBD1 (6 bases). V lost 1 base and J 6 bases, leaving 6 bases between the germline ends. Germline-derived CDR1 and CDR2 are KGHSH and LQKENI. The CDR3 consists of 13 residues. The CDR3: CASSPQGAGELFF. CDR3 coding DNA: TGTGCCAGCTCACCACAGGGGGCCGGGGAGCTGTTTTTT.

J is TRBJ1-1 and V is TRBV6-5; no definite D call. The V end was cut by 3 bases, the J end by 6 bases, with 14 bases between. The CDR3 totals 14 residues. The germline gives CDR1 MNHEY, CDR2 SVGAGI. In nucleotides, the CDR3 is TGTGCCAGCAGTTATGAAGGCCCATCCTCTGAAGCTTTCTTT. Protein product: CASSYEGPSSEAFF.

DNA of the CDR3: TGCGCCAGCAGCTTGGTCCGGGAGTGGTACAATGAGCAGTTCTTC. Translating gives CASSLVREWYNEQFF. V usage is TRBV5-1 and J usage is TRBJ2-1; possible D gene TRBD2, 6 bases. This CDR3 comprises 15 residues. From germline, CDR1 is SGHRS and CDR2 YFSETQ. V shed 0 bases and J shed 4 bases, with 11 bases lying between them.

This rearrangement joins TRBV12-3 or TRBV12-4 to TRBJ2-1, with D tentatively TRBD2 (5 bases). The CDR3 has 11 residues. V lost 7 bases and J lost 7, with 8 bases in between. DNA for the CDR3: TGTGCCAGCACCACGGGGAATGAGCAGTTCTTC. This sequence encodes CASTTGNEQFF.

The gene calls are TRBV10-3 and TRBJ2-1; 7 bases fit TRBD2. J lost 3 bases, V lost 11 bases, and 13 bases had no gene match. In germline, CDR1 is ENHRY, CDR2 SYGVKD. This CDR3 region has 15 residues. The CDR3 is CACMGLAENYNEQFF. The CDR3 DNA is TGTGCCTGTATGGGGCTAGCGGAAAACTACAATGAGCAGTTCTTC.

The CDR3 loop is CASSLTGGIYGYTF. Written as DNA, the CDR3 is TGCGCCAGCAGCCTGACAGGGGGGATCTATGGCTACACCTTC. The V gene is TRBV4-3, the J gene TRBJ1-2; the match to TRBD1 covers 9 bases. The CDR3 covers 14 residues. With V trimmed by 4 bases and J by 4 bases, 4 bases remained unmatched. The germline CDR1 and CDR2 sequences are LGHNA and YSLEER.